This T cell receptor beta chain was documented in a study of CD8+ T cells in alopecia areata. Overall study context: At a dose of 5 to 10 mg twice daily, oral tofacitinib was given to treated patients. The study's findings and limits: Amid tofacitinib therapy, many expanded lesional clones stayed present in scalp and blood. Especially in alopecia totalis/universalis, lesional scalp showed greater clonality than normal scalp did.

Treatment meaning: oral pan-JAK inhibitor, 5-10 mg twice daily. A FACSAria was used to sort CD4+ and CD8+ T cells. These cells came from PBMCs. CDR1 and CDR2 (germline): SGHAT, FQNNGV. After removal of 5 bases from V and 2 bases from J, the junction contained 6 bases not matched to a gene. This CDR3 region has 17 residues. About this clone: Its antigen remains unknown.

RNA extraction and reverse transcription yielded cDNA as sequencing template. The repertoire was sequenced with immunoSEQ multiplex PCR; TCRdb's copy has only in-frame clones and lacks some. The sample contains 200,000 to 250,000 clones, 64% of which appear only once. V gene TRBV11-2 combines with J gene TRBJ2-5, with TRBD2 matching 15 bases. The source was CD4+ T cells sorted from blood, collected at week 4, from a patient treated with tofacitinib. The source of this sequence is a human donor with alopecia areata. In DNA, the CDR3 is TGTGCCAGCAGCAGAGGGACTAGCGGGGGGACACAAGAGACCCAGTACTTC. Protein product: CASSRGTSGGTQETQYF. The full variable domain, its missing parts supplied by reference TRBV11-2 and TRBJ2-5, is EAGVAQSPRYKIIEKRQSVAFWCNPISGHATLYWYQQILGQGPKLLIQFQNNGVVDDSQLPKDRFSAERLKGVDSTLKIQPAKLEDSAVYLCASSRGTSGGTQETQYFGPGTRLLVL.